This T cell receptor beta chain is from a study of beta chain features in type 1 diabetes. In the study overall: Patients did not differ from healthy donors in age, gender or cell yield.

Study-level findings and limits: Shorter TCRB CDR3s, moderately but significantly so, were found in Type 1 diabetes patients in all four CD4+ subsets.

Each of the CD4+ naive, central memory, regulatory and stem cell-like memory populations was sorted via CD45RO/CCR7/CD25/CD127/CD95/CD27. Purities over 98% were achieved in all sorted populations. Comments on this clone: What it binds is unknown.

Sequenced material consisted of expressed TCRB transcripts (all of the isolated RNA was reverse transcribed). Clones were sequenced by immunoSEQ multiplex PCR, and TCRdb holds only the in-frame ones, with some missing. Counted here are around 50,000 clones, roughly 40% occurring once; the ten biggest clones make up roughly 0.13%. The V and J ends lost 7 bases and 8 bases, in that order; junction bases with no gene match: 10. The CDR3 runs to 14 residues. Germline assignment: CDR1 SGHRS and CDR2 YFSETQ. This clonotype was sampled from a man aged 25-45 years with type 1 diabetes. V and J are TRBV5-1 and TRBJ2-1; 9 bases are a match to TRBD1. Sequencing was carried out using stem cell memory CD4+ T cells from blood. In nucleotides, the CDR3 is TGCGCCAGCTTGAGGGACAGGGTATCAGATGAGCAGTTCTTC. Translating it yields CASLRDRVSDEQFF.